Reported below is one T cell receptor (beta chain). Using immunoSEQ multiplex PCR, the repertoire was profiled, and TCRdb retains in-frame clones only, with some absent. The table lists 200,000 to 300,000 clones, about 81% of them singletons, with over 10% in the top ten. This entry belongs to a study of blood T cell repertoires in COVID-19. This CDR3 spans 15 amino acids. Germline CDR1 and CDR2: SGHTA and FQGNSA. V dropped 5 bases and J dropped 8 bases, with 18 bases sitting between them. The specimen sequenced was peripheral blood. This TCR came from a woman aged 55-70 years with active or convalescent COVID-19. The genes are TRBV7-2 and TRBJ1-4, with D possibly being TRBD1 (5 bases). In DNA, the CDR3 is TGTGCCAGCAGCCTCAGTTGGGGGGTAAACGAAAAACTGTTTTTT. Protein sequence: CASSLSWGVNEKLFF.